This entry describes one T cell receptor (beta chain). This sample is part of a study of cytomegalovirus exposure and HLA in healthy donors. It was with 60 Vbeta and 13 Jbeta primers that the PCR ran. Profiling relied on immunoSEQ multiplex PCR, and the TCRdb table lists in-frame clones only, not all of them. The top ten hold about 10% of the sample, which has approximately 150,000 clones, roughly 80% seen once. Germline CDR1 and CDR2: LGHNA and YNFKEQ. The CDR3 runs to 17 residues. Trimming removed 6 bases from V and 0 bases from J; junction bases left unmatched: 5. The sample comprised PBMCs. The rearrangement uses TRBV4-2 and TRBJ2-7, with 16 bases identical to TRBD2. This TCR came from a man aged 50 to 60 in good health and CMV-seropositive. The CDR3 protein is CASRPGTSGRASYEQYF. Here the CDR3 DNA reads TGTGCCAGCAGACCCGGGACTAGCGGGAGGGCCTCCTACGAGCAGTACTTC.